In this sample, the clone carrying this T cell receptor (beta chain) turned up a few times. The CDR3 is 14 residues long. Between the trimmed V and J ends, which lost 0 bases and 5 bases, there was a span of 12 bases. CDR1 SGDLS and CDR2 YYNGEE come from the germline V gene. The sample belongs to a study of blood T cells in healthy people across ages. A J-beta primer mix and a sample-barcoded 5' primer were used in a second PCR of roughly 6 to 12 cycles. TCRdb reprocessed the 5' RACE reads with MiXCR, giving one entry per CDR3 protein. Found here are some 760,000 distinct CDR3 sequences, 25% of them singletons; the top ten hold under 9.5%. These same data were also listed under a study on T cells of mothers and their children. As that study records: No T cell clones of persistent microchimeric origin were detected.

Sequences were obtained from blood. The chain recombines TRBV9 with TRBJ2-7; D possibly uses TRBD1 or TRBD2 (5 bases each). The source is a boy younger than 18 in good health. This CDR3 is CASSVEGTGNEQYF. The CDR3, as DNA: TGTGCCAGCAGCGTAGAAGGGACGGGGAACGAGCAGTACTTC.